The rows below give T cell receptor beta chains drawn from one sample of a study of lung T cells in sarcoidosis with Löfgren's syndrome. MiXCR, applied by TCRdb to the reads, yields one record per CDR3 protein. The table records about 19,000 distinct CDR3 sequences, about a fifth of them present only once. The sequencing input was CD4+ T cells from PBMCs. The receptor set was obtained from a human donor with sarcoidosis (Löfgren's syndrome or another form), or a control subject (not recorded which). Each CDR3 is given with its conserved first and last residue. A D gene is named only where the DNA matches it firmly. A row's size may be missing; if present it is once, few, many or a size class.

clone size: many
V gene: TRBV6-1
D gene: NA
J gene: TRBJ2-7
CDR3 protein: CDSLGSTTYEQYF
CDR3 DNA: TGTGACAGTCTAGGTTCGACCACCTACGAGCAGTACTTC

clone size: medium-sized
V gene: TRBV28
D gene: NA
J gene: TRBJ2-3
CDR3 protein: CASSLGRWSHAPTDTQYF
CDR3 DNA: TGTGCCAGCAGTTTGGGGCGATGGAGCCATGCCCCCACAGATACGCAGTATTTT

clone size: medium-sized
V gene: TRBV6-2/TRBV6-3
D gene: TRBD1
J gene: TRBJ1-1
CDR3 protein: CASRRGGTGGSETEAFF
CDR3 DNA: TGTGCCAGCAGGCGAGGGGGGACAGGGGGCTCGGAAACTGAAGCTTTCTTT

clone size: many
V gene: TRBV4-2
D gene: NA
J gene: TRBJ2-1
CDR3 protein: CASSQDWGYNEQFF
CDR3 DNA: TGTGCCAGCAGCCAAGATTGGGGGTACAATGAGCAGTTCTTC

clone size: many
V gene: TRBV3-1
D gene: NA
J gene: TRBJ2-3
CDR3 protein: CASSQDRSRSDTQYF
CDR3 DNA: TGTGCCAGCAGCCAAGATCGATCCCGGAGCGATACGCAGTATTTT

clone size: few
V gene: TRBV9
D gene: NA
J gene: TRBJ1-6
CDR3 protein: CASSVGTDNNSPLHF
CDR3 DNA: TGTGCCAGCAGCGTAGGGACAGACAATAATTCACCCCTCCACTTT

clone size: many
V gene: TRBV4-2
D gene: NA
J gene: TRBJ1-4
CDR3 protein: CASSRGEYEKLFF
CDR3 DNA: TGTGCCAGCAGCCGAGGAGAGTATGAAAAACTGTTTTTT

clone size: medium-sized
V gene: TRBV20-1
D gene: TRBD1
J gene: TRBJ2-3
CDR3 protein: CSAWPGQGILDTQYF
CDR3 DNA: TGCAGTGCTTGGCCGGGACAGGGAATTCTAGATACGCAGTATTTT

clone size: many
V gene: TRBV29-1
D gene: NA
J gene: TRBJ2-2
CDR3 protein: CSVKAHGLGGELFF
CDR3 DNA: TGCAGCGTTAAGGCTCACGGGCTAGGCGGGGAGCTGTTTTTT

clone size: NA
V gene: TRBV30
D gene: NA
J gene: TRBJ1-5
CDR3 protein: CAWSLVGTNRPQHF
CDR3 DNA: TGTGCCTGGAGTCTAGTAGGGACCAATCGGCCCCAGCATTTT

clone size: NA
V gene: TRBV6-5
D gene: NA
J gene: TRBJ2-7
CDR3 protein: CASSVGWAYKQYF
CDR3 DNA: TGTGCCAGCAGTGTGGGTTGGGCGTACAAGCAGTACTTC

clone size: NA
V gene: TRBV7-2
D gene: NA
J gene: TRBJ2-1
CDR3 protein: CASSLGVLGEQFF
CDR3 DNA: TGTGCCAGCAGCTTAGGAGTTTTGGGTGAGCAGTTCTTC

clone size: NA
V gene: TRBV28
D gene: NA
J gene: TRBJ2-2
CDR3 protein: CASSRPEIWTGELFF
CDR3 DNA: TGTGCCAGCAGCCGCCCAGAGATTTGGACCGGGGAGCTGTTTTTT

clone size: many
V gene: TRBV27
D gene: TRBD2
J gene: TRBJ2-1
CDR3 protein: CASRHPMGTSGRNEQFF
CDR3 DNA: TGTGCCAGCAGACACCCCATGGGGACTAGCGGGAGGAATGAGCAGTTCTTC

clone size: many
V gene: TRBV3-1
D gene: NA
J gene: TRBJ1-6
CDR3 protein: CASSRQRDSPLHF
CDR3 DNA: TGTGCCAGCAGCCGACAACGGGATTCACCCCTCCACTTT

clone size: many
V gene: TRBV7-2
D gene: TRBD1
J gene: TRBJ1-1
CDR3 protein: CASSLSPGTGTEAFF
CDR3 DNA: TGTGCCAGCAGCCTCTCCCCCGGGACAGGCACTGAAGCTTTCTTT

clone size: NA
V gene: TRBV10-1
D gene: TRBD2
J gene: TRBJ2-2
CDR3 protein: CASSVSTSDTGELLF
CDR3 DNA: TGCGCCAGCAGTGTGTCGACTAGCGATACCGGGGAGCTGCTTTTT

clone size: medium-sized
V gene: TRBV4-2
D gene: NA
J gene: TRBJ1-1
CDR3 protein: CASSQIMNTEAFF
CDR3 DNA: TGTGCCAGCAGCCAAATCATGAACACTGAAGCTTTCTTT

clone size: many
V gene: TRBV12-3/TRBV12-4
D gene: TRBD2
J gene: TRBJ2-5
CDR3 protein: CASSFDTAGGGETQYF
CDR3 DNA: TGTGCCAGCAGTTTCGACACAGCGGGAGGTGGAGAGACCCAGTACTTC

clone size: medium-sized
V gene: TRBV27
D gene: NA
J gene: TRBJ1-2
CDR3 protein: CASSPKGERAYGYTF
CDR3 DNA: TGTGCCAGCAGCCCCAAGGGGGAAAGGGCCTATGGCTACACCTTC

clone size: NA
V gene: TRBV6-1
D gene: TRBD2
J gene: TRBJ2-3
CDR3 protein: CASRRTSGISDTRYF
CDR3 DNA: TGCGCCAGCCGAAGGACTAGCGGGATTTCAGATACGCGGTATTTT

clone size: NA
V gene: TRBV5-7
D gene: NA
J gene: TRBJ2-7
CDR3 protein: CASSLKTPLHEQYF
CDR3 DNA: TGTGCCAGCAGCTTGAAGACCCCTCTTCACGAGCAGTACTTC

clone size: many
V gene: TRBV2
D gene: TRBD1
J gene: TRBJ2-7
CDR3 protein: CASSGTGVHEQYF
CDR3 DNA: TGTGCCAGCTCCGGGACAGGGGTCCACGAGCAGTACTTC

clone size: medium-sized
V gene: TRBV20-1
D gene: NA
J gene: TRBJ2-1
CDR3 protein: CSARDAGFSDNEQFF
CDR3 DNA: TGCAGTGCTAGAGATGCGGGATTCTCTGACAATGAGCAGTTCTTC

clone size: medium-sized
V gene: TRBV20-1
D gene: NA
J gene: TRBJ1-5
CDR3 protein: CSARVGTSNNQPQHF
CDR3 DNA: TGCAGTGCTAGAGTTGGGACCTCAAACAATCAGCCCCAGCATTTT

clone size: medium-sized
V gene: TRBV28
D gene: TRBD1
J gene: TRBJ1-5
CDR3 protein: CASSQTGEAQPQHF
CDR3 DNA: TGTGCCAGCAGTCAAACAGGGGAGGCTCAGCCCCAGCATTTT

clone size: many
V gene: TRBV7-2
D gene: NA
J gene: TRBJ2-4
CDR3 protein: CASSLGQGMAKNIQYF
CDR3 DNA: TGTGCCAGCAGCTTAGGGCAGGGGATGGCCAAAAACATTCAGTACTTC

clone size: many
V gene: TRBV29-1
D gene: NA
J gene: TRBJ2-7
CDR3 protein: CSVDAQGYEQYF
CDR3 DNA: TGCAGCGTTGATGCGCAGGGCTACGAGCAGTACTTC

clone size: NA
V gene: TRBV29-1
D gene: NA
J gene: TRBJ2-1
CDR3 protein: CSVETSSYNEQFF
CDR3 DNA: TGCAGCGTTGAAACTAGCTCCTACAATGAGCAGTTCTTC

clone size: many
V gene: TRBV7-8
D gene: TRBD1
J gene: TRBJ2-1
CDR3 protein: CASSIQGAPNNEQFF
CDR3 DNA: TGTGCCAGCAGCATACAGGGGGCTCCTAACAATGAGCAGTTCTTC

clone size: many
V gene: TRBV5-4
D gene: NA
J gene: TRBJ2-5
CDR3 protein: CASSLDRGRGLETQYF
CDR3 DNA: TGTGCCAGCAGCTTGGACAGGGGCCGGGGGTTGGAGACCCAGTACTTC

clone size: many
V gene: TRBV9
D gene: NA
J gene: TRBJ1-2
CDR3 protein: CASSAGGSNYGYTF
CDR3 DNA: TGTGCCAGCAGCGCGGGGGGCTCTAACTATGGCTACACCTTC

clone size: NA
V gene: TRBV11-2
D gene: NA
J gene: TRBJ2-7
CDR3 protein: CASSRPEGDWEQYF
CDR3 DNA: TGTGCCAGCAGCAGACCGGAGGGTGATTGGGAGCAGTACTTC

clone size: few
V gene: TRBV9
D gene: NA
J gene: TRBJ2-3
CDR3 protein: CAGSVRMGDTQYF
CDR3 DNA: TGTGCCGGCAGCGTCCGGATGGGAGATACGCAGTATTTT

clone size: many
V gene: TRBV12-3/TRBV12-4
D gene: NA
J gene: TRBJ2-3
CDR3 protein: CASSSFLAGPTDTQYF
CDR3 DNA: TGTGCCAGCAGTTCCTTCCTTGCGGGGCCCACAGATACGCAGTATTTT

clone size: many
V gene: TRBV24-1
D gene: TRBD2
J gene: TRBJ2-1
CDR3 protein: CATSDWGGTSNNEQFF
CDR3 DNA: TGTGCCACCAGTGATTGGGGCGGGACTAGCAACAATGAGCAGTTCTTC

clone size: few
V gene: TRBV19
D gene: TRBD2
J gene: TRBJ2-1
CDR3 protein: CASSLLSSGLYNEQFF
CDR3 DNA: TGTGCCAGTAGCCTCCTATCTAGCGGGCTTTACAATGAGCAGTTCTTC

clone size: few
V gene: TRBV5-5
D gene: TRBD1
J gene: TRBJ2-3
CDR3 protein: CASSSGTGDTDTQYF
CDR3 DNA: TGTGCCAGCAGTTCCGGGACAGGGGACACAGATACGCAGTATTTT

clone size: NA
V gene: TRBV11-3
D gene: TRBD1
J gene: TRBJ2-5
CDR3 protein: CASSVGTDQETQYF
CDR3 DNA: TGTGCCAGCAGCGTCGGGACAGACCAAGAGACCCAGTACTTC

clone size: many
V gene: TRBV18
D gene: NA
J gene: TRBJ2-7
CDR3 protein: CASSPGLHEQYF
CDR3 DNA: TGTGCCAGCTCACCGGGACTTCACGAGCAGTACTTC

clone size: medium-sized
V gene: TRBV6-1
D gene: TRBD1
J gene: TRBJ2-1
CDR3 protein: CASSKGGLSYNEQFF
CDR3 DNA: TGTGCCAGCAGCAAAGGGGGCCTCTCCTACAATGAGCAGTTCTTC

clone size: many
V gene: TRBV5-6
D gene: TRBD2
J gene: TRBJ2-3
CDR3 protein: CASSRASGGRGTQYF
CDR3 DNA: TGTGCCAGCAGCCGAGCTAGCGGGGGTCGGGGTACGCAGTATTTT

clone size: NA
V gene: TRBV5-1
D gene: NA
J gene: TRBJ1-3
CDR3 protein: CASSLAGTAAFSGNTIYF
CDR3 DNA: TGCGCCAGCAGCTTGGCCGGGACGGCAGCTTTCTCTGGAAACACCATATATTTT

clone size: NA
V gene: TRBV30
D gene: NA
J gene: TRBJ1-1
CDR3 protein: CAWSNTGTSTESFF
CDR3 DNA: TGTGCCTGGAGTAACACCGGGACCAGCACTGAATCTTTCTTT

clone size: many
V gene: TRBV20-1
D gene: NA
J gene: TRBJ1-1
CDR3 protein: CSAKRDTRNTEAFF
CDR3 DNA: TGCAGTGCTAAGAGGGACACTAGGAACACTGAAGCTTTCTTT

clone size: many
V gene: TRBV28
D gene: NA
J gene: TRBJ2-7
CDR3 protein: CASSSGPPYEQYF
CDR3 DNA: TGTGCCAGCAGTTCCGGGCCCCCCTACGAGCAGTACTTC

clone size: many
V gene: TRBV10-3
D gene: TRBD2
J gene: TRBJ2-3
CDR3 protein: CAISGGGPDTQYF
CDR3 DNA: TGTGCCATCAGCGGGGGGGGCCCAGATACGCAGTATTTT

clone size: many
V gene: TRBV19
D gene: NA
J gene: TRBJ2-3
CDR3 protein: CASSIPRGPTDTQYF
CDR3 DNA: TGTGCCAGTAGTATACCCCGGGGGCCCACAGATACGCAGTATTTT

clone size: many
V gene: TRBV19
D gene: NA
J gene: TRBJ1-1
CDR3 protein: CASNTVPQVGLNTEAFF
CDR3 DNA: TGTGCCAGTAACACCGTCCCCCAGGTCGGCTTGAACACTGAAGCTTTCTTT

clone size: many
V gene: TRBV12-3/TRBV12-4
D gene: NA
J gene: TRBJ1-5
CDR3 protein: CASSLGGGIDQPQHF
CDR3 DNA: TGTGCCAGCAGTTTAGGGGGGGGTATTGATCAGCCCCAGCATTTT

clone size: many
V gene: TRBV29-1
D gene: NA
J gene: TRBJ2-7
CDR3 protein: CSVEVVRNEQYF
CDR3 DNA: TGCAGCGTTGAGGTGGTCCGGAACGAGCAGTACTTC